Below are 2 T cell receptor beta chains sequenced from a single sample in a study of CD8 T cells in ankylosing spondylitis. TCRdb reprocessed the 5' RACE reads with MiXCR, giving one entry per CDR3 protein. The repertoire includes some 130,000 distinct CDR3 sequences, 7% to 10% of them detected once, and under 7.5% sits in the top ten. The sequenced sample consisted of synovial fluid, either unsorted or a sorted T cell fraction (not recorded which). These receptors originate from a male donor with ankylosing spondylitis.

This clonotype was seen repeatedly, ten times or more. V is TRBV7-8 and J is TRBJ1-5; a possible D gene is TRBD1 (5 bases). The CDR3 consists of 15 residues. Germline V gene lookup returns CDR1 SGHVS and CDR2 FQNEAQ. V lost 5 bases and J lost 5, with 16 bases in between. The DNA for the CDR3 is TGTGCCAGCAGCCGGGTTGAGGGGATGGATCAGCCCCAGCATTTT. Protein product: CASSRVEGMDQPQHF.

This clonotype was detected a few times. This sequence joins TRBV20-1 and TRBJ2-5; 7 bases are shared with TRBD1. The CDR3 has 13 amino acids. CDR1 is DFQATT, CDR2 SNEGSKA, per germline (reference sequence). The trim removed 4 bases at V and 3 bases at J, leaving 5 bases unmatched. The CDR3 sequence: CSANTGTEETQYF. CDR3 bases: TGCAGTGCTAATACCGGGACAGAAGAGACCCAGTACTTC.